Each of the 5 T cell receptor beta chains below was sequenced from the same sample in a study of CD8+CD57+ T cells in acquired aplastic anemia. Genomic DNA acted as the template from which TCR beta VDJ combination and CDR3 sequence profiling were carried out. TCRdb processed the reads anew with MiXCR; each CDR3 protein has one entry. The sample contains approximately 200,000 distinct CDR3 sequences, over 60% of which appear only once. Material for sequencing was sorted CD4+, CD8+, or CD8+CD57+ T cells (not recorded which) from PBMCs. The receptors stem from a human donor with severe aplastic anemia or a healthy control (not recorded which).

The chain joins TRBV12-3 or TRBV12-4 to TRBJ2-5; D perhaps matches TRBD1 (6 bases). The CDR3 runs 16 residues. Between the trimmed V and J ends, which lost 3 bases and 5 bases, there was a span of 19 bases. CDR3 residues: CASSLGSTGFGETQYF. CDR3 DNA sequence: TGTGCCAGCAGTTTGGGGTCCACAGGGTTCGGGGAGACCCAGTACTTC.

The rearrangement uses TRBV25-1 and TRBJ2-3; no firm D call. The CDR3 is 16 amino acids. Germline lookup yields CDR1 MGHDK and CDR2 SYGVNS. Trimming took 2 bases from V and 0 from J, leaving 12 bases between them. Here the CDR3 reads CASSEDLWGSTDTQYF. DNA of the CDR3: TGTGCCAGCAGTGAAGATCTTTGGGGAAGCACAGATACGCAGTATTTT.

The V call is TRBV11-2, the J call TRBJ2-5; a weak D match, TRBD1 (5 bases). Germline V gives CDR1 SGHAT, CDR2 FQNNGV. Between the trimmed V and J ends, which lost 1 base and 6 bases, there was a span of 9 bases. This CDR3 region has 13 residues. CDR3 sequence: CASSLVQGQTQYF. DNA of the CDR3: TGTGCCAGCAGCTTAGTGCAGGGTCAGACCCAGTACTTC.

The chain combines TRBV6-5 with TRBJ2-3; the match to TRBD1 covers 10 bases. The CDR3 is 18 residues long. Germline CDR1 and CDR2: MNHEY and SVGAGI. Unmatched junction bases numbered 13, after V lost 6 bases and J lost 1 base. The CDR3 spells CASSQGGTGVFGTDTQYF. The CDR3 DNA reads TGTGCCAGCAGCCAGGGGGGGACAGGGGTTTTTGGCACAGATACGCAGTATTTT.

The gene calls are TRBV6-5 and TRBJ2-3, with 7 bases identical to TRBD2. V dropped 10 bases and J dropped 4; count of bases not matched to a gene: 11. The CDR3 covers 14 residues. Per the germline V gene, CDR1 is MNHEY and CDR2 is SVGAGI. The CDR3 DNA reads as TGTGCCACCCCGAAACGCGGGAGTGCAGATACGCAGTATTTT. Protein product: CATPKRGSADTQYF.